The source of this TCR beta chain is a study of T cell responses to AZD1222 COVID-19 vaccine. CDR3 length: 16 residues. V was cut by 5 bases and J by 3 bases, with 17 bases left in between. Germline CDR1 and CDR2: SGHVS and FQNEAQ. Points on this clone: Its antigen is unidentified.

Study conclusions and caveats: Spike regions recognized by vaccine-associated CD4 TCRs spanned the protein, led by 160-218 and 743-854. Among the donors, most were white British and more were female, and clonal diversity was possibly underestimated. Within unmutated variant regions lay the reported targets of nearly half of spike-specific TCRs.

The repertoire was sequenced with immunoSEQ multiplex PCR; TCRdb's copy has only in-frame clones and lacks some. The sample lists about 130,000 clones, 75% to 95% occurring once. The rearrangement uses TRBV7-8 and TRBJ2-1, with D uncertain. This receptor was taken from an adult who received the AZD1222 COVID-19 vaccine. Sequencing used peripheral blood, obtained 28 days after the second AZD1222 dose. CDR3 loop: CASSPPRAWDYNEQFF. The CDR3 DNA sequence: TGTGCCAGCAGCCCCCCCCGGGCCTGGGACTACAATGAGCAGTTCTTC.